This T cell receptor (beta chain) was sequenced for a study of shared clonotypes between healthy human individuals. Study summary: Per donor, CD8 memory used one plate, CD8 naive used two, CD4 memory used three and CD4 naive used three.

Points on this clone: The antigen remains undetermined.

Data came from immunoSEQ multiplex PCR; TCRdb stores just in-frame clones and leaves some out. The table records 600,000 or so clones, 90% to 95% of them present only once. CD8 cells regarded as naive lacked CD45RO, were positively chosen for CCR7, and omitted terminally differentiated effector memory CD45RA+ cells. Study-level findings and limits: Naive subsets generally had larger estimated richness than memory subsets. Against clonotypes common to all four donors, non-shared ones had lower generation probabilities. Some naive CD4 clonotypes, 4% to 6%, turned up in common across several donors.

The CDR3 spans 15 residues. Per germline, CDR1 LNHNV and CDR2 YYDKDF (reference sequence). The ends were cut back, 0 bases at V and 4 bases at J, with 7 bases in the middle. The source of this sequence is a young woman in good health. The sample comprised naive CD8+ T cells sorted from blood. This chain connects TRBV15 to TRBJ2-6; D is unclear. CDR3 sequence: CATSRDALGANVLTF. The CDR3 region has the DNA TGTGCCACCAGCAGAGATGCACTCGGGGCCAACGTCCTGACTTTC.